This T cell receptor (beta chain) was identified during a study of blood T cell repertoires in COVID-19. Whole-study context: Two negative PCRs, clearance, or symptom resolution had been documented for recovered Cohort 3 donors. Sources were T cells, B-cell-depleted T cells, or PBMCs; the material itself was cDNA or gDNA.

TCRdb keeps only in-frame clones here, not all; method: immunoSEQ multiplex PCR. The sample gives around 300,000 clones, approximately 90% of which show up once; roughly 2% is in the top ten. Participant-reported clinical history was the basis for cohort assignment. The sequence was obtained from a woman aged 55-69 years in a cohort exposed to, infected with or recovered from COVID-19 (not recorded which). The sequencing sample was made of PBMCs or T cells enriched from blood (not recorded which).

The CDR3 nucleotides read TGTGCCAGTAGGCTTAGTCGGTCCTCCTACAATGAGCAGTTCTTC. Translation: CASRLSRSSYNEQFF. V is TRBV19 and J is TRBJ2-1, with no clear D. The CDR3 has 15 residues. Between the trimmed V and J ends, which lost 6 bases and 0 bases, there was a span of 12 bases. The V gene's germline CDR1 is LNHDA and CDR2 SQIVND (reference sequence). The full variable domain, completed using reference TRBV19 and TRBJ2-1, is DGGITQSPKYLFRKEGQNVTLSCEQNLNHDAMYWYRQDPGQGLRLIYYSQIVNDFQKGDIAEGYSVSREKKESFPLTVTSAQKNPTAFYLCASRLSRSSYNEQFFGPGTRLTVL.